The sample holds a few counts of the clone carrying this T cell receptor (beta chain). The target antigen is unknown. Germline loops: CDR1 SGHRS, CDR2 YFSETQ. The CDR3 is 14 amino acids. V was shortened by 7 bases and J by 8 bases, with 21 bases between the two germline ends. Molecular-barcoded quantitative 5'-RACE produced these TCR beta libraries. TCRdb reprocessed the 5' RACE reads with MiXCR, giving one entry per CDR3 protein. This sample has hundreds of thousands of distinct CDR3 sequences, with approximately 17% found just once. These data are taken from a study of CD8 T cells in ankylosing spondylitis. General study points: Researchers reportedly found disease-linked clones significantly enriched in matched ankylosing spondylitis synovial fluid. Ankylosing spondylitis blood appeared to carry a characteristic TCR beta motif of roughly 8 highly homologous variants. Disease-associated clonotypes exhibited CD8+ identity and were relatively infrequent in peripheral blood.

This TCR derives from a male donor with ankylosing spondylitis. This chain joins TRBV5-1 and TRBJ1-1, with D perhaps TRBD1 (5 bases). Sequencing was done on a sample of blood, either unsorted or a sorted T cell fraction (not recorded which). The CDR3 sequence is CASGTFARGREAFF. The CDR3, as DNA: TGCGCCAGCGGAACATTTGCAAGGGGAAGGGAAGCTTTCTTT.